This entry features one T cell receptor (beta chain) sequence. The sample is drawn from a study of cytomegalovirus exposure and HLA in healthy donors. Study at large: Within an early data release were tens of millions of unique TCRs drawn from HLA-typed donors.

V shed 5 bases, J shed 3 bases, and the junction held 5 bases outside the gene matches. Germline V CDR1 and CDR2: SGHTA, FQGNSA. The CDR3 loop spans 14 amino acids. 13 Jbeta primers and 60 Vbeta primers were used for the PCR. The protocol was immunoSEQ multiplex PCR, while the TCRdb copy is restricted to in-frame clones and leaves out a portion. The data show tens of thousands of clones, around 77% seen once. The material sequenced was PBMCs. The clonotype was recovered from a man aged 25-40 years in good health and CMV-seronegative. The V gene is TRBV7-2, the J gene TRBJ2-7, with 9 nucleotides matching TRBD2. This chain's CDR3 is CASSRSGSSYEQYF. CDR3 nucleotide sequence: TGTGCCAGCAGCCGTAGCGGGAGTAGCTACGAGCAGTACTTC. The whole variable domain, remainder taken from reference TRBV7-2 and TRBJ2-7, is GAGVSQSPSNKVTEKGKDVELRCDPISGHTALYWYRQSLGQGLEFLIYFQGNSAPDKSGLPSDRFSAERTGGSVSTLTIQRTQQEDSAVYLCASSRSGSSYEQYFGPGTRLTVT.